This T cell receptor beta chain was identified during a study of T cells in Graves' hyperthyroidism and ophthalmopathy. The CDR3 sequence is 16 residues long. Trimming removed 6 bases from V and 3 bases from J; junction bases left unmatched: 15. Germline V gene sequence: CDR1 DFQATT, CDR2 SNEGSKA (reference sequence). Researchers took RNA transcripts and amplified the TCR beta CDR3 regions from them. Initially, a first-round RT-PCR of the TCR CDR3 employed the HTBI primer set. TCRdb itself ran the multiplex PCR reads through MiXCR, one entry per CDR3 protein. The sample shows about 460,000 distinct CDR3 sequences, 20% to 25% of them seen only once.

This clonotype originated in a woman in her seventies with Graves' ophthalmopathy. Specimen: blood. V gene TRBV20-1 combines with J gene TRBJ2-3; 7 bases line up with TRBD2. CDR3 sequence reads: CSAQRSSSGPTDTQYF. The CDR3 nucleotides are TGCAGTGCCCAGAGGTCGTCTAGCGGACCTACAGATACGCAGTATTTT.